The 3 T cell receptor beta chains below come from one sample, sequenced in a study of CD8 T cells in ankylosing spondylitis. TCRdb processed the 5' RACE reads anew with MiXCR; each CDR3 protein has one entry. The sample has 800,000 to 900,000 distinct CDR3 sequences; over 9.5% are singletons. The antigens of these receptors remain unknown. The study's findings and limits: Ankylosing spondylitis blood seemed to carry a telltale TCR beta motif made of about 8 highly homologous variants.

Sequenced material: blood, either unsorted or a sorted T cell fraction (not recorded which). These TCRs come from a male donor with ankylosing spondylitis.

About this clonotype: A read error may produce the germline difference seen at one junction end. This rearrangement joins TRBV7-2 to TRBJ1-4, with a possible D match to TRBD1 (5 bases). In germline, CDR1 is SGHTA, CDR2 FQGNSA. This CDR3 is built from 15 residues. The CDR3 loop reads CASSLGPGLNKKLFF. For the CDR3, the DNA is TGTGCCAGCAGCTTAGGCCCAGGGCTTAATAAAAAACTGTTTTTT.

In its sample, this clonotype was seen a few times. The gene calls are TRBV20-1 and TRBJ1-4; D possibly corresponds to TRBD1 (6 bases). CDR1 is DFQATT, CDR2 SNEGSKA, per germline (reference sequence). V lost 5 bases and J lost 4, with 14 bases in between. This CDR3 contains 14 residues. CDR3 nucleotides: TGCAGTGCTTTTACAGGGTCCGGTAATGAAAAACTGTTTTTT. This codes for CSAFTGSGNEKLFF.

The table lists this clonotype with many counts. The rearrangement uses TRBV29-1 and TRBJ1-2, with a possible D match to TRBD1 (5 bases). Germline CDR1 reads SQVTM; CDR2 reads ANQGSEA. This CDR3 has 16 amino acids. The V and J ends lost 7 bases and 3 bases respectively, with 24 bases between them. CDR3: CSAGAMISAVDYGYTF. DNA of the CDR3: TGCAGCGCTGGGGCCATGATTTCGGCTGTCGACTATGGCTACACCTTC.